The clone carrying this T cell receptor beta chain was recorded a few times. Its cognate antigen is unknown. RNA served as the template for amplifying TCR beta CDR3 regions. First-round RT-PCR relied on HTBI primers, and a second-round multiplex PCR came next. One entry per CDR3 protein, called by TCRdb with MiXCR from the multiplex PCR reads. The table includes hundreds of thousands of distinct CDR3 sequences, roughly 41% detected once. The data stem from a study of Graves' ophthalmopathy and Graves' hyperthyroidism. The overall study: Researchers obtained peripheral blood at initial diagnosis, before any treatment had begun. The study, taken as a whole, reports: Using 13 signatures, a model distinguished ophthalmopathy from stable hyperthyroidism, reaching around 90% sensitivity and 81.08% specificity. Most expanded clonotypes from thyroid (those above 0.001 frequency) were also found in blood.

Among the exclusions were patients with other autoimmune diseases, uncontrolled infections, pregnancy or lactation. Looked up from germline, CDR1 is LGHNA and CDR2 is YSLEER. The length of the CDR3 is 15 residues. Trimming left V 4 bases short and J 5 bases short, with 14 bases between. This receptor was taken from an adult man with Graves' ophthalmopathy. Material for sequencing was peripheral blood. The chain couples TRBV4-3 to TRBJ1-4; D remains ambiguous. The CDR3 protein is CASSLRMGGNEKLFF. The CDR3 DNA is TGCGCCAGCAGCCTCAGAATGGGCGGGAATGAAAAACTGTTTTTT.